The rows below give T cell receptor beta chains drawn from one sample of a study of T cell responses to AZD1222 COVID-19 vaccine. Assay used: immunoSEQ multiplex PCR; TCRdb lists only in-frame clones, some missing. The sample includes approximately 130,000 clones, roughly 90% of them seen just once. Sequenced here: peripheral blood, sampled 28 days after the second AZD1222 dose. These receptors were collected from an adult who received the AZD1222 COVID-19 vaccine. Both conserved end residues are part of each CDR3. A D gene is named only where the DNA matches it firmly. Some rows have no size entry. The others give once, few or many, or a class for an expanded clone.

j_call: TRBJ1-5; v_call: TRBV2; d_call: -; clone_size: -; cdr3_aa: CASSEANNQPQHF; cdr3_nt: TGTGCCAGCAGTGAAGCTAACAATCAGCCCCAGCATTTT
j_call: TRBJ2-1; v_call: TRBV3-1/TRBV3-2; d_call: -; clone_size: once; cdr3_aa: CASSQAGGQGRYNEQFF; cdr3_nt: TGTGCCAGCAGCCAAGCTGGGGGGCAGGGGAGATACAATGAGCAGTTCTTC
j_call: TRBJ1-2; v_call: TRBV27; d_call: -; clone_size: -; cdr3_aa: CASRSETGWGRGYTF; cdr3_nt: TGTGCCAGCAGGTCCGAGACCGGTTGGGGGCGCGGCTACACCTTC
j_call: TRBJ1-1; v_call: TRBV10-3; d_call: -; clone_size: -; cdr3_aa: CAISDSQLNTEAFF; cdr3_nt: TGTGCCATCAGTGACAGTCAATTGAACACTGAAGCTTTCTTT
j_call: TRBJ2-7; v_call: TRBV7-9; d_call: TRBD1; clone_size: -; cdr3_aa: CASSPRDRGPEQYF; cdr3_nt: TGTGCCAGCAGCCCCCGGGACAGGGGGCCCGAGCAGTACTTC
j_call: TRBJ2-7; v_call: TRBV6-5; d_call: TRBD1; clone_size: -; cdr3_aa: CASSGQGLRQYF; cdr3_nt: TGTGCCAGCAGCGGACAGGGTTTGAGGCAGTACTTC
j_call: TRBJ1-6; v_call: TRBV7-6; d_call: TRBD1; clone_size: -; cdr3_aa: CASSFRPYAGTGGSSYNSPLHF; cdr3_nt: TGTGCCAGCAGCTTCCGCCCTTACGCCGGGACAGGGGGGAGCTCCTATAATTCACCCCTCCACTTT
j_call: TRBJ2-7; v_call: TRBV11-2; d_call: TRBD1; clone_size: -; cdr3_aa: CASSQSRQGAYEQYF; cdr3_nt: TGTGCCAGCAGCCAATCCCGACAGGGTGCCTACGAGCAGTACTTC
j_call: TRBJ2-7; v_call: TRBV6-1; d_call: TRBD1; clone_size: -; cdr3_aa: CASSEAGQLYEQYF; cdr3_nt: TGTGCCAGCAGTGAAGCGGGACAGCTCTACGAGCAGTACTTC
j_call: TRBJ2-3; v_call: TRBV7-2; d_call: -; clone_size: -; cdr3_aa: CASSLGWGDTQYF; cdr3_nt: TGTGCCAGCAGCTTAGGGTGGGGGGATACGCAGTATTTT
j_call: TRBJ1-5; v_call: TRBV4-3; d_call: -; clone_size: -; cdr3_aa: CASSQDYRVRQPQHF; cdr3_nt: TGCGCCAGCAGCCAAGATTACAGGGTGCGCCAGCCCCAGCATTTT
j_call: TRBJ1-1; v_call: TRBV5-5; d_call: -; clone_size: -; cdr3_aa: CASREGGWSEAFF; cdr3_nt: TGTGCCAGCAGAGAGGGGGGTTGGTCTGAAGCTTTCTTT
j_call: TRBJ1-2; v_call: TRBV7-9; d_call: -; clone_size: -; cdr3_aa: CASSFLKGPPSDYGYTF; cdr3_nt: TGTGCCAGCAGCTTCTTGAAAGGGCCTCCGAGTGACTATGGCTACACCTTC
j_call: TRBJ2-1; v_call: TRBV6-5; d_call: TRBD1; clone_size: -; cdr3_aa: CASSYLRGQSYNEQFF; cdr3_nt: TGTGCCAGCAGCTACCTGAGGGGACAGAGCTACAATGAGCAGTTCTTC
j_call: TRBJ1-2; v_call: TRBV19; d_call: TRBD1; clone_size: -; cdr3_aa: CASSIAGGGANYGYTF; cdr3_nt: TGTGCCAGTAGTATCGCAGGGGGTGGTGCTAACTATGGCTACACCTTC
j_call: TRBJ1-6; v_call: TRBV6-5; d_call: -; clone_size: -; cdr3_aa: CASSYGGQETLHF; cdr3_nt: TGTGCCAGCAGTTACGGAGGCCAGGAGACCCTCCACTTT
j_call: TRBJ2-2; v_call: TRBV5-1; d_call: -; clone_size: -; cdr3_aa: CASSLVTQNTGELFF; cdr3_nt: TGCGCCAGCAGCTTGGTTACACAGAACACCGGGGAGCTGTTTTTT
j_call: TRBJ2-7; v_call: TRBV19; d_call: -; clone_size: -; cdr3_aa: CASSIGRSYEQYF; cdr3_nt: TGTGCCAGTAGTATAGGCCGTTCATACGAGCAGTACTTC
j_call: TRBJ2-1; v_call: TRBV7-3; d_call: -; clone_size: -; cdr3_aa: CASSLMGQKGNEQFF; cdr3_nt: TGTGCCAGCAGCTTAATGGGCCAGAAGGGCAATGAGCAGTTCTTC
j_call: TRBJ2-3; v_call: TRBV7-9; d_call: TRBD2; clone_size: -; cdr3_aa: CASSPRTSGKTDTQYF; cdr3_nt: TGTGCCAGCAGCCCGCGGACTAGCGGGAAAACTGATACGCAGTATTTT
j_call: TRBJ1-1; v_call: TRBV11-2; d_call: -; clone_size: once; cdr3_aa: CASSPPDRMNTEAFF; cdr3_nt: TGTGCCAGCAGCCCCCCCGACAGGATGAACACTGAAGCTTTCTTT
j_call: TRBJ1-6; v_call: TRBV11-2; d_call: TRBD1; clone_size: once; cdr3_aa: CASSALSGTGNSPLHF; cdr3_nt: TGTGCCAGCAGCGCACTATCCGGGACAGGCAATTCACCCCTCCACTTT
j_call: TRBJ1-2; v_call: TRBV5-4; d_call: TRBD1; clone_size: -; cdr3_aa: CASTSKGQGLYGYTF; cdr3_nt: TGTGCCAGCACCAGTAAAGGACAGGGTCTCTATGGCTACACCTTC
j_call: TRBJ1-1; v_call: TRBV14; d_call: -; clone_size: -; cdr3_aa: CASSQREANTEAFF; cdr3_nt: TGTGCCAGCAGCCAACGGGAGGCGAACACTGAAGCTTTCTTT
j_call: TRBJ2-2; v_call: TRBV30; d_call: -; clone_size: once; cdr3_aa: CAWRVDWTGELFF; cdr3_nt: TGTGCCTGGAGGGTAGATTGGACCGGGGAGCTGTTTTTT
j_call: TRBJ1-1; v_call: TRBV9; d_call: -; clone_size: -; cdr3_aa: CASSVASTGSDPEAFF; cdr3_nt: TGTGCCAGCAGCGTAGCCTCGACAGGATCGGATCCTGAAGCTTTCTTT
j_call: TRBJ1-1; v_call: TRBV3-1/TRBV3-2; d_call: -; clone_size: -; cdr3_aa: CASSQDGFTEAFF; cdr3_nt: TGTGCCAGCAGCCAAGATGGCTTCACTGAAGCTTTCTTT
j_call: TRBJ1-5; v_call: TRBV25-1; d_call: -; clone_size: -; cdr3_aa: CASSGGSNQPQHF; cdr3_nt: TGTGCCAGCAGTGGGGGTTCCAATCAGCCCCAGCATTTT
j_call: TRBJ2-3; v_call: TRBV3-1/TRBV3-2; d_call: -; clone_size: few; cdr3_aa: CASSPSGTSHTQYF; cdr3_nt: TGTGCCAGCAGCCCTTCGGGGACCTCACATACGCAGTATTTT
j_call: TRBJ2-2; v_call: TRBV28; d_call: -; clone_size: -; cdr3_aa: CASRKGQPTGELFF; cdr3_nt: TGTGCCAGCAGAAAAGGACAGCCCACCGGGGAGCTGTTTTTT
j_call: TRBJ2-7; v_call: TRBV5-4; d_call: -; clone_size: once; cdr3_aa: CASSRDEGTYEQYF; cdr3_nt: TGTGCCAGCAGCCGGGACGAGGGAACCTACGAGCAGTACTTC
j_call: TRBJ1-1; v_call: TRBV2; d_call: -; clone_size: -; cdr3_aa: CASSELGRVGTEAFF; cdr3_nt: TGTGCCAGCAGTGAATTGGGGAGGGTGGGCACTGAAGCTTTCTTT
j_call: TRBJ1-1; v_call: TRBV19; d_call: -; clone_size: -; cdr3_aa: CASSIRTGNTEAFF; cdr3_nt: TGTGCCAGTAGTATAAGAACTGGGAACACTGAAGCTTTCTTT
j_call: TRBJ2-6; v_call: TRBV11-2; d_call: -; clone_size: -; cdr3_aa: CASSLRTQGSGANVLTF; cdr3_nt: TGTGCCAGCAGCTTACGGACCCAGGGCTCTGGGGCCAACGTCCTGACTTTC
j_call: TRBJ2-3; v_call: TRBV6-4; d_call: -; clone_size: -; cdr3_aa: CASSVDSGTDTQYF; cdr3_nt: TGTGCCAGCAGTGTGGACAGTGGCACAGATACGCAGTATTTT
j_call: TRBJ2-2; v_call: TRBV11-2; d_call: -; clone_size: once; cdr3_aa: CASSLGQSTGELFF; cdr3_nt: TGTGCCAGCAGCTTAGGACAGAGCACCGGGGAGCTGTTTTTT
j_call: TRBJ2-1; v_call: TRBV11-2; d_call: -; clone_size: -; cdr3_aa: CASSLVGANEQFF; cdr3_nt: TGTGCCAGCAGCTTAGTGGGTGCGAATGAGCAGTTCTTC
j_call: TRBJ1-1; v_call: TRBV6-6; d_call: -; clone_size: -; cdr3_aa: CASSRDTEAFF; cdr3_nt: TGTGCCAGCAGTCGGGACACTGAAGCTTTCTTT
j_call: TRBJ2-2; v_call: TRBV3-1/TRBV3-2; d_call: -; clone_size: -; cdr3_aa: CASSQDGRYTGELFF; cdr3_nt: TGTGCCAGCAGCCAAGATGGGCGGTACACCGGGGAGCTGTTTTTT
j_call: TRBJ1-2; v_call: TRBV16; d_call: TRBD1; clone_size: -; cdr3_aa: CASSLPGQANYGYTF; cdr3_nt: TGTGCCAGCAGCCTACCGGGACAGGCTAACTATGGCTACACCTTC
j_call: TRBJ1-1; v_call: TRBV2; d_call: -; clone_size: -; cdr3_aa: CASSDRYTEAFF; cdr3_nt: TGTGCCAGCAGTGATAGGTACACCGAAGCTTTCTTT
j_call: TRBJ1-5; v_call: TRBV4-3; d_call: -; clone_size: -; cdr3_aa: CASSQDVRVQPQHF; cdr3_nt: TGCGCCAGCAGCCAAGATGTAAGGGTCCAGCCCCAGCATTTT
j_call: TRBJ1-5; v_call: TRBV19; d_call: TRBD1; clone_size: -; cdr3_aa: CASSIKSTGVQPQHF; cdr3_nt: TGTGCCAGTAGTATCAAATCGACAGGGGTTCAGCCCCAGCATTTT
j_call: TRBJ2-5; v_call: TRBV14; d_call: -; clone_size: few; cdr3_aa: CASSHDPRQVGQETQYF; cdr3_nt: TGTGCCAGCAGCCATGATCCGCGACAGGTGGGGCAAGAGACCCAGTACTTC
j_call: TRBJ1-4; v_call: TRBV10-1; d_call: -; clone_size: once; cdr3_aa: CASSESPRPRKLFF; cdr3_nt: TGCGCCAGCAGTGAGTCCCCCAGGCCGAGAAAACTGTTTTTT
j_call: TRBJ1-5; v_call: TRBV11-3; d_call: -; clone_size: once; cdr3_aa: CASSAQTEQPQHF; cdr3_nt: TGTGCCAGCAGCGCCCAGACAGAACAGCCCCAGCATTTT
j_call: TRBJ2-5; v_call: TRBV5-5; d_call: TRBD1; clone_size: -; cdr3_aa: CASGGTAQETQYF; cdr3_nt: TGTGCCAGCGGTGGGACAGCTCAAGAGACCCAGTACTTC
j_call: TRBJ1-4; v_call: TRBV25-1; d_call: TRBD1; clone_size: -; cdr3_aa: CASRRGLGEKLFF; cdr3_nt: TGTGCCAGCAGGAGGGGGCTAGGTGAAAAACTGTTTTTT
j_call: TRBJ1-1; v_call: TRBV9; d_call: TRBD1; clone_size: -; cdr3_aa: CASSPGGRGDTEAFF; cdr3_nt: TGTGCCAGCAGCCCAGGGGGCAGGGGGGACACTGAAGCTTTCTTT